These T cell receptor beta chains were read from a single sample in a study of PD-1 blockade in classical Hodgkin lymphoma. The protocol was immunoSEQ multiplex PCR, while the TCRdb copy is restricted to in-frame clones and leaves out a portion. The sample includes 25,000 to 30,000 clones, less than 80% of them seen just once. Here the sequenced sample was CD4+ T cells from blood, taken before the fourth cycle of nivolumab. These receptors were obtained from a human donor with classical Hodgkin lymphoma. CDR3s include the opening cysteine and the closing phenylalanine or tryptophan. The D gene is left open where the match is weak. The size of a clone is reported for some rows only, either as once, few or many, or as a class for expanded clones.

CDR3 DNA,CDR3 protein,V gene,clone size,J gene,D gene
TGTGCCAGCAGCTTCCTGGGACTAGCGGGAGGGCCAGACACAGATACGCAGTATTTT,CASSFLGLAGGPDTDTQYF,TRBV5-6,few,TRBJ2-3,TRBD2
TGTGCCAGCAGCCAAACGACAGCAGATACGCAGTATTTT,CASSQTTADTQYF,TRBV7-2,NA,TRBJ2-3,NA
TGTGCCAGCTCGCACATCATGAGGGCAAACACTGAAGCTTTCTTT,CASSHIMRANTEAFF,TRBV18,once,TRBJ1-1,NA
TGTGCCATCAGTTTAAGTCTCCAGGGACAGGGGGATTCACCCCTCCACTTT,CAISLSLQGQGDSPLHF,TRBV10-3,NA,TRBJ1-6,TRBD1
TGCAGTGCCCAGGGCCCCTACGAGCAGTACTTC,CSAQGPYEQYF,TRBV20-1,NA,TRBJ2-7,NA
TGTGCCAGCAGGGGGCCATCCCTTAATGAAAAACTGTTTTTT,CASRGPSLNEKLFF,TRBV6-5,NA,TRBJ1-4,NA
TGTGCCAGCAGGGTAGACTTGTACAATGAGCAGTTCTTC,CASRVDLYNEQFF,TRBV2,NA,TRBJ2-1,NA
TGTGCTAGCAGCCCCCCTTTCAGCAATCAGCCCCAGCATTTT,CASSPPFSNQPQHF,TRBV7-7,NA,TRBJ1-5,NA
TGCGCCAGCACCGCATACGGAGACGGCTACACCTTC,CASTAYGDGYTF,TRBV5-1,NA,TRBJ1-2,NA
TGTGCCAGCAGCTTGGGTCTAGCGGGTTACAATGAGCAGTTCTTC,CASSLGLAGYNEQFF,TRBV5-5,NA,TRBJ2-1,TRBD2
TGTGCCAGCAGCGTAGCCCTAGGAACTGAAGCTTTCTTT,CASSVALGTEAFF,TRBV9,NA,TRBJ1-1,NA
TGTGCCTGGTCGGGACTCAATAGCAATCAGCCCCAGCATTTT,CAWSGLNSNQPQHF,TRBV30,NA,TRBJ1-5,NA
TGTGCCAGTAGTAGGGGACTAGCGGGCGGGGAGCTGTTTTTT,CASSRGLAGGELFF,TRBV19,NA,TRBJ2-2,TRBD2
TGTGCCAGCAGCGAGGAACCCCGGGACAGGGGAAGGGATGGCTACACCTTC,CASSEEPRDRGRDGYTF,TRBV9,once,TRBJ1-2,TRBD1
TGTGCCAGCAGTTGGCTAGGGGACAGCTCTGGAAACACCATATATTTT,CASSWLGDSSGNTIYF,TRBV6-5,NA,TRBJ1-3,TRBD1
TGTGCCACCAGCAGAGGGACCAGCAATCAGCCCCAGCATTTT,CATSRGTSNQPQHF,TRBV15,NA,TRBJ1-5,NA
TGTGCCAGCAGCGCTTCCGGGACTAGCGGGAGGCGGCAGTACTTC,CASSASGTSGRRQYF,TRBV9,NA,TRBJ2-7,TRBD2
TGTGCCAGCAGCCCGGACGCTGGAAACTATGGCTACACCTTC,CASSPDAGNYGYTF,TRBV9,NA,TRBJ1-2,NA
TGTGCCAGCAGCTTAGACTCGACTAGCGCGACAGATACGCAGTATTTT,CASSLDSTSATDTQYF,TRBV5-6,NA,TRBJ2-3,TRBD2
TGTGCCAGCAGTGAAGCGACGTTGGGGGAGACCCAGTACTTC,CASSEATLGETQYF,TRBV2,NA,TRBJ2-5,NA
TGTGCCAGCTCAAACCCAGTGTCTTATGGCTACACCTTC,CASSNPVSYGYTF,TRBV18,few,TRBJ1-2,NA
TGTGCCAGTAGGAGATCAAAACCGGGACAGGGGGGTGACTATGGCTACACCTTC,CASRRSKPGQGGDYGYTF,TRBV19,NA,TRBJ1-2,TRBD1
TGTGCCAGTAGTACTCGGACAGGGGGTTATAGCAATCAGCCCCAGCATTTT,CASSTRTGGYSNQPQHF,TRBV19,few,TRBJ1-5,TRBD1
TGCGCCAGCAGCTTGGATGACGGCCAGAATCAGCCCCAGCATTTT,CASSLDDGQNQPQHF,TRBV5-1,NA,TRBJ1-5,NA
TGTGCCATCAGTGAGCTCATAGTTCGGTCGGGGTCCAAAAACATTCAGTACTTC,CAISELIVRSGSKNIQYF,TRBV10-3,NA,TRBJ2-4,NA